This TCR beta chain was found in a study of breast tumors, draining lymph nodes, adjacent tissues. Study-wide points: Findings are consistent with lymph node origin and intratumoral expansion of most tumor T cells. Tumors had less TCR diversity than lymph nodes, more than nontumor tissue. Luminal-like breast cancer showed significantly higher tumor–nontumor repertoire similarity than basal-like. That most tumor T cells come from lymph nodes remained unproven.

TCRdb independently ran MiXCR on the multiplex PCR reads; one entry per CDR3 protein. The table shows 200,000 or so distinct CDR3 sequences, with around 29% occurring only once. The lymph nodes were axillary draining lymph nodes from breast cancer patients. This clonotype came up many times. Its antigen is not known. Material for sequencing was axillary lymph node tissue. The receptor comes from a female donor with breast cancer. Some clones in this sample may be carry-over from other donors' samples.

The CDR3 loop reads CASSVGPGEQFF. DNA of the CDR3: TGTGCCAGCAGCGTAGGACCGGGGGAGCAGTTCTTC. The chain couples TRBV9 to TRBJ2-1; TRBD2 might be the D (5 bases). CDR1 SGDLS and CDR2 YYNGEE come from the germline V gene. CDR3 size: 12 residues. Between the trimmed V and J ends, which lost 0 bases and 10 bases, there was a span of 8 bases.